The source of this T cell receptor beta chain is a study of blood T cell repertoires in COVID-19. V was clipped by 1 base and J by 8 bases, with 21 bases between them. The germline gives CDR1 GTSNPN, CDR2 SVGIG (reference sequence). CDR3 length: 17 residues. Original data processing: Quantification of nucleated cells was approximated via reference gene primer amplification. Assay: immunoSEQ multiplex PCR; the TCRdb copy retains only in-frame clones and omits some. From that table come the V and J calls and clone size; the DNA was used to work out D and trimming. The table has approximately 310,000 clones, approximately 81% seen once. The age range of participants was 18 to 89 years, with residence in about two dozen US areas. Exposed study participants had met a COVID-19 case within 2 weeks before entry.

The sample taken for sequencing was PBMCs or T cells enriched from blood (not recorded which). The chain couples TRBV30 to TRBJ1-6; D remains unclear. This TCR derives from a young woman who had been exposed to COVID-19. In DNA form, the CDR3 reads TGTGCCTGGAGTGCAGTTCGAAACGGACCCGGGGATTCACCCCTCCACTTT. It specifies CAWSAVRNGPGDSPLHF.